The entry below gives a single T cell receptor (beta chain) sequence along with its context. What it binds is not known. The sample originates from a study of a mutant IDH1 vaccine in newly diagnosed glioma. Study-wide context: Patients got radiotherapy, temozolomide, or both beforehand, and most got both.

Findings of the study overall: Pseudoprogression showed no apparent link to changes in top peripheral T cell clonotypes. Vaccine-induced immune responses occurred in less than 95% of patients.

Time point denoted: baseline, week 1 (first vaccination visit). The treatment is: pre-vaccination baseline after standard-of-care therapy. Clones were read by immunoSEQ multiplex PCR, and TCRdb kept only the in-frame ones, dropping some. The top ten clones hold 7% to 9% of a sample with tens of thousands of clones, about 80% of them seen once. The CDR3 is 13 residues long. In germline, CDR1 is SQVTM, CDR2 ANQGSEA. V dropped 4 bases and J dropped 3 bases, with 13 bases sitting between them. V is TRBV29-1 and J is TRBJ2-7; maybe TRBD2 (6 bases). This specimen was PBMCs, taken from a glioma patient treated with radiotherapy, temozolomide or both. This receptor was taken from a woman aged 45-60 years with glioma. In DNA form, the CDR3 reads TGCAGCGTTGGAGGGGAGGTGCACTACGAGCAGTACTTC. It codes for CSVGGEVHYEQYF.